The 9 T cell receptor beta chains reported below all come from one sample, sequenced in a study of blood T cell repertoires in COVID-19 (dated by TCRdb to the early 2020s). Library construction relied on the immunoSEQ multiplex PCR assay. TCRdb took this table from immuneACCESS and kept in-frame rearrangements with V and J called. Such tables lack part of the clones; where checked against another copy, unresolved V genes explain under half of the gap, and the rest is unexplained. The sample profile shows approximately 100,000 clones; around 80% of them were found once. The ten largest clones take up roughly a quarter of the sample. What was sequenced was peripheral blood. These receptors were obtained from a man aged 70-80 years with acute or convalescent COVID-19.

This sequence joins TRBV12-3 or TRBV12-4 and TRBJ1-1, with TRBD1 identical over 8 bases. V shed 6 bases, J shed 6 bases, and the junction held 6 bases outside the gene matches. The CDR3 consists of 13 residues. The CDR3 DNA is TGTGCCAGCAGAACAGGGGGGGCACCTGAAGCTTTCTTT. Translating it yields CASRTGGAPEAFF.

J is TRBJ2-7 and V is TRBV7-3, with TRBD1 matching over 12 bases. CDR3 length equals 15 residues. Germline V CDR1 and CDR2: SGHTA, FQGTGA. J was trimmed by 2 bases and V by 2 bases; bases with no gene match: 1. For the CDR3, the DNA is TGTGCCAGCAGCTTAGGGACAGGGGGCACCTACGAGCAGTACTTC. It specifies CASSLGTGGTYEQYF.

This clone has a count of ten or more. V usage is TRBV28 and J usage is TRBJ2-7; 11 positions agree with TRBD2. Trimming at V came to 7 bases and at J to 8 bases, leaving 16 bases not matched to a gene. The CDR3 is 16 residues long. CDR1 MDHEN and CDR2 SYDVKM come from the germline V gene. In DNA, the CDR3 is TGTGCCAGCACCTCGGGACTAGCGGTAGTTCCTACGAAGCAGTACTTC. Translation: CASTSGLAVVPTKQYF.

J is TRBJ2-3 and V is TRBV7-2; D gene unclear. The CDR3 totals 14 residues. The ends were cut back, 5 bases at V and 4 bases at J, with 13 bases in the middle. Germline-derived CDR1 and CDR2 are SGHTA and FQGNSA. CDR3 DNA sequence: TGTGCCAGCAGCCCGCCCCCGACTTCAGATACGCAGTATTTT. Its protein is CASSPPPTSDTQYF. Using reference TRBV7-2 and TRBJ2-3 for the parts outside the CDR3, the full variable domain is GAGVSQSPSNKVTEKGKDVELRCDPISGHTALYWYRQSLGQGLEFLIYFQGNSAPDKSGLPSDRFSAERTGGSVSTLTIQRTQQEDSAVYLCASSPPPTSDTQYFGPGTRLTVL.

The chain employs TRBV7-9 and TRBJ2-7, with D maybe TRBD1 (5 bases). The CDR3 sequence is 14 residues long. V gave up 5 bases and J gave up 0 bases, with 11 bases separating them. Germline V CDR1 and CDR2: SEHNR, FQNEAQ (reference sequence). The CDR3 bases are TGTGCCAGCAGCCTGACAGTAGGCTCCTACGAGCAGTACTTC. Translating it yields CASSLTVGSYEQYF.

A single count supports this clone. The rearrangement joins TRBV6-5 to TRBJ2-7; 9 bases are a match to TRBD1. With V trimmed by 6 bases and J by 0 bases, 6 bases remained unmatched. From germline, CDR1 is MNHEY and CDR2 SVGAGI. The length of the CDR3 is 15 residues. The DNA for the CDR3 is TGTGCCAGCAGCCGGGACAGGGCTAGCTCCTACGAGCAGTACTTC. This codes for CASSRDRASSYEQYF.

CDR3 bases: TGTGCCAGCAGGGTCGGGGGAGCCCTCGGAGAAAAACTGTTTTTT. Translation: CASRVGGALGEKLFF. This chain uses TRBV2 with TRBJ1-4, with D perhaps matching TRBD1 (5 bases). This CDR3 has 15 amino acids. With 6 bases removed from V and 8 bases from J, the gap between germline ends came to 19 bases. Per the germline V gene, CDR1 is SNHLY and CDR2 is FYNNEI.

V and J are TRBV28 and TRBJ1-2, with TRBD1 matching over 7 bases. From germline, CDR1 is MDHEN and CDR2 SYDVKM. With V trimmed by 8 bases and J by 8 bases, 8 bases remained unmatched. The CDR3 is made up of 12 amino acids. CDR3 in DNA: TGTGCCAGCCTAAGGAACAGGGGAGGCTACACCTTC. Translated: CASLRNRGGYTF.

This clone was counted a single time. V and J are TRBV24-1 and TRBJ2-7; 11 positions agree with TRBD2. The J segment lost 3 bases and the V segment lost 7 bases, leaving 1 base of the junction unmatched. The CDR3 consists of 13 residues. Germline V gene sequence: CDR1 KGHDR, CDR2 SFDVKD. The CDR3 loop is CATRGTSGYEQYF. CDR3 bases: TGTGCCACCAGGGGGACTAGCGGCTACGAGCAGTACTTC.